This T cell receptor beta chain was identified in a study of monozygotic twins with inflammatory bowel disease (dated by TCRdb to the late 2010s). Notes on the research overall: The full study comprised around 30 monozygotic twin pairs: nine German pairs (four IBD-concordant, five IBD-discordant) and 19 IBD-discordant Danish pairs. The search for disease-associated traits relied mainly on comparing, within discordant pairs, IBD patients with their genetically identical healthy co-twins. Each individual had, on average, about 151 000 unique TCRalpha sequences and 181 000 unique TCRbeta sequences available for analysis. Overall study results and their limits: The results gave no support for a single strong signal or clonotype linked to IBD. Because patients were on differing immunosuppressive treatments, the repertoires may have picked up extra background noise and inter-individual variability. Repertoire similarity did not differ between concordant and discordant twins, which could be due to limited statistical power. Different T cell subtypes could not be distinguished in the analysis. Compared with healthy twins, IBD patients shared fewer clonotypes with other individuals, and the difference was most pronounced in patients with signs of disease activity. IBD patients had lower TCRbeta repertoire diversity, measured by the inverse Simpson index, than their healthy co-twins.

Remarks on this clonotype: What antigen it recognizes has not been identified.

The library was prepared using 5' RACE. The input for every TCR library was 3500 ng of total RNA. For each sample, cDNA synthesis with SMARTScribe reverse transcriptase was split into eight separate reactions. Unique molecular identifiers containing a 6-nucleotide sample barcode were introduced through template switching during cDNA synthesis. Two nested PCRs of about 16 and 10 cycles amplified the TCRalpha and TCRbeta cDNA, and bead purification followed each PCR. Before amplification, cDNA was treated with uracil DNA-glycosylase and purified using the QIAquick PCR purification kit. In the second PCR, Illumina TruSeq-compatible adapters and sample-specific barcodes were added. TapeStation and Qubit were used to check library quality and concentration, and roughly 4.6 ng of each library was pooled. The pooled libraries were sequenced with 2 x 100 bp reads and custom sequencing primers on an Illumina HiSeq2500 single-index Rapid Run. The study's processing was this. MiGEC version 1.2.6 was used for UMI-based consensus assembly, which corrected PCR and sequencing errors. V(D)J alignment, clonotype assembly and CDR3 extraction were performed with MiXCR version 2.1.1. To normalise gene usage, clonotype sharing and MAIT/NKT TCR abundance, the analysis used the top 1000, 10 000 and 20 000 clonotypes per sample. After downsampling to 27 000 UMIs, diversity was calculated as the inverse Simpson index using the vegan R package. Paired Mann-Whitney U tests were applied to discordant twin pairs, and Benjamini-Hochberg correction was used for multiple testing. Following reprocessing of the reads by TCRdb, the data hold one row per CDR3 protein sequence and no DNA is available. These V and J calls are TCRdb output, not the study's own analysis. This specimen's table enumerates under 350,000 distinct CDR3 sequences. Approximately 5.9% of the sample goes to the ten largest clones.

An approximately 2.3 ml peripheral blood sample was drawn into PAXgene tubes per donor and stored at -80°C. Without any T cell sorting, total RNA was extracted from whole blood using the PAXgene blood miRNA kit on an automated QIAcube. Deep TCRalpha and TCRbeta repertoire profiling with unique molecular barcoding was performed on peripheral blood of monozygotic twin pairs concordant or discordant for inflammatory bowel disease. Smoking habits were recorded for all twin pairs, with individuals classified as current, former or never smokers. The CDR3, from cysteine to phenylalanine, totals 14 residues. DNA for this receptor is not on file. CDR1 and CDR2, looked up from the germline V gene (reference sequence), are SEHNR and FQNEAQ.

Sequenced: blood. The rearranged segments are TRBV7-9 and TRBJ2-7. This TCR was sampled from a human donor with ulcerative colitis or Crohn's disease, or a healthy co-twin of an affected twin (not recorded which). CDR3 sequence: CASSLSRNSYEQYF.